A single sample is the source of the 22 T cell receptor beta chains below, sequenced in a study of T cell responses to AZD1222 COVID-19 vaccine. Sequencing was performed with immunoSEQ multiplex PCR; in TCRdb, only in-frame clones are kept and a portion is missing. This sample has 130,000 or so clones, with roughly 93% found just once. The sequencing here drew on peripheral blood, taken on day 0 of MenACWY control vaccination. The receptors shown here come from an adult in good health.

The chain joins TRBV12-5 to TRBJ2-7, with 8 bases matching TRBD1. J gave up 2 bases and V 5 bases, and 14 bases lay outside the gene matches. The CDR3 has 17 residues. From germline, CDR1 is LGHNT and CDR2 FRNRAP. The chain's CDR3 is CASGPRWFGQGAYEQYF. As DNA, the CDR3 is TGTGCTAGTGGTCCCCGATGGTTTGGACAGGGAGCCTACGAGCAGTACTTC.

This sequence joins TRBV4-1 and TRBJ2-7; 10 positions agree with TRBD1. Germline trimming cut 4 bases from V and 3 bases from J; bases unmatched to any gene: 3. This CDR3 spans 14 amino acids. Germline loops: CDR1 MGHRA, CDR2 YSYEKL. The CDR3 is CASSRGDRGYEQYF. DNA for the CDR3: TGCGCCAGCAGCCGCGGGGACAGGGGCTACGAGCAGTACTTC.

This clone was recorded only once. The genes are TRBV7-3 and TRBJ2-7; 7 bases map to TRBD1. V shed 1 base, J shed 4 bases, and the junction held 7 bases outside the gene matches. CDR3 length: 15 residues. The germline gives CDR1 SGHTA, CDR2 FQGTGA. As DNA, the CDR3 is TGTGCCAGCAGCTTAAAACCGGGACAGTTTTACGAGCAGTACTTC. Translation gives CASSLKPGQFYEQYF. The whole variable domain, filled in from reference TRBV7-3 and TRBJ2-7, reads GAGVSQTPSNKVTEKGKYVELRCDPISGHTALYWYRQSLGQGPEFLIYFQGTGAADDSGLPNDRFFAVRPEGSVSTLKIQRTERGDSAVYLCASSLKPGQFYEQYFGPGTRLTVT.

The sample holds one count of this clone. CDR3 DNA sequence: TGTGCCAGCAGTGATCCGCAGGAGCTCGCTTTCTTT. The encoded protein is CASSDPQELAFF. This chain connects TRBV2 to TRBJ1-1; the D is unclear. The CDR3 contains 12 residues. Trimming shortened V by 3 bases and J by 11 bases, and 13 bases separated the two germline ends. Germline assignment: CDR1 SNHLY and CDR2 FYNNEI.

The genes are TRBV7-3 and TRBJ2-6; 7 bases match TRBD2. Trimming cost V 5 bases and J 3 bases; bases outside gene matches: 13. CDR1 and CDR2 from the germline V gene are SGHTA and FQGTGA. The CDR3 has 18 amino acids. This CDR3 reads CASSPVGGSPRGANVLTF. The CDR3 DNA is TGTGCCAGCAGCCCCGTGGGGGGGAGCCCCCGTGGGGCCAACGTCCTGACTTTC.

J is TRBJ1-2 and V is TRBV7-9; D might be TRBD1 (5 bases). This CDR3 has 13 amino acids. The germline gives CDR1 SEHNR, CDR2 FQNEAQ (reference sequence). V lost 6 bases and J lost 4, with 12 bases in between. The CDR3 here is CASRKQASYGYTF. The DNA for the CDR3 is TGTGCCAGCAGGAAACAGGCATCCTATGGCTACACCTTC.

In regard to this clone: This sample also contains other DNA sequences that code for the same CDR3. The V call is TRBV4-3, the J call TRBJ2-7; TRBD1 matches at 9 bases. Trimming cost V 1 base and J 4 bases; bases outside gene matches: 5. Germline V gene sequence: CDR1 LGHNA, CDR2 YSLEER. This CDR3 contains 15 residues. The CDR3 spells CASSQAGTGPYEQYF. CDR3 in DNA: TGCGCCAGCAGCCAAGCCGGGACAGGGCCGTACGAGCAGTACTTC.

This clone appeared a single time. The CDR3 DNA sequence: TGTGCCAGCAGTGGAGCGGGGGGGACCGGGGAGCTGTTTTTT. Encoded protein: CASSGAGGTGELFF. The V gene is TRBV6-1, the J gene TRBJ2-2; 10 nucleotides line up with TRBD2. The V gene end was trimmed by 4 bases and the J gene end by 5 bases; junction bases not matched to a gene: 1. The CDR3 totals 14 residues. Germline CDR1 reads MNHNS; CDR2 reads SASEGT.

V gene TRBV7-9 combines with J gene TRBJ2-4; D gene ambiguous. V was clipped by 7 bases and J by 1 base, with 17 bases between them. Per the germline V gene, CDR1 is SEHNR and CDR2 is FQNEAQ (reference sequence). The CDR3 extends over 16 amino acids. DNA for the CDR3: TGTGCCAGCACCCGTCCTGGAAGACACGCCAAAAACATTCAGTACTTC. It specifies CASTRPGRHAKNIQYF.

The chain is built from TRBV5-5 and TRBJ2-1; TRBD2 matches 9 bases. Germline trimming cut 0 bases from V and 2 bases from J; bases unmatched to any gene: 3. Germline V gene data show CDR1 as SGHKS and CDR2 as YYEKEE (reference sequence). There are 16 residues in the CDR3. The CDR3 loop is CASSLAGTSPYNEQFF. CDR3 nucleotide sequence: TGTGCCAGCAGCTTGGCCGGGACTAGCCCCTACAATGAGCAGTTCTTC.

The chain couples TRBV10-3 to TRBJ1-2, with 8 bases fitting TRBD1. Germline loops: CDR1 ENHRY, CDR2 SYGVKD. There are 16 residues in the CDR3. V dropped 3 bases and J dropped 3; count of bases not matched to a gene: 9. The CDR3 coding sequence is TGTGCCATCAGTGATTGGGGGACAGGTGATTACTATGGCTACACCTTC. Translating gives CAISDWGTGDYYGYTF.

V and J are TRBV7-8 and TRBJ1-2; weak D call: TRBD1 (5 bases). The CDR3 covers 14 residues. The V and J ends lost 5 bases and 6 bases respectively, with 16 bases between them. Germline values: CDR1 SGHVS, CDR2 FQNEAQ. This chain's CDR3 is CASSRETVWDGYTF. CDR3 sequence (DNA): TGTGCCAGCAGCCGCGAGACAGTCTGGGATGGCTACACCTTC.

The chain joins TRBV7-2 to TRBJ2-7; D not certain. The CDR3 is 14 amino acids. Germline V gene data show CDR1 as SGHTA and CDR2 as FQGNSA. Trimming removed 2 bases from V and 0 bases from J, with 8 bases in between. The CDR3 DNA is TGTGCCAGCAGCTTAATCCGGCTCTCCTACGAGCAGTACTTC. The encoded protein is CASSLIRLSYEQYF.

This sequence joins TRBV19 and TRBJ1-2, with 8 nucleotides matching TRBD1. The CDR3 runs 13 residues. V lost 5 bases to trimming and J lost 4 bases; unmatched junction nucleotides: 3. CDR1 is LNHDA and CDR2 is SQIVND in the germline V gene (reference sequence). CDR3 coding DNA: TGTGCCAGTAGTCGGGACAGGCTCTATGGCTACACCTTC. Amino acids: CASSRDRLYGYTF.

J is TRBJ1-2 and V is TRBV5-5; no reliable D call. This CDR3 spans 15 amino acids. Between the trimmed V and J ends, which lost 0 bases and 7 bases, there was a span of 16 bases. Germline V lookup: CDR1 SGHKS, CDR2 YYEKEE (reference sequence). This CDR3 reads CASSLVTAPNTGYTF. CDR3 nucleotide sequence: TGTGCCAGCAGCTTGGTTACAGCCCCAAACACTGGCTACACCTTC.

The rearrangement joins TRBV5-6 to TRBJ1-2; D is ambiguous. The CDR3 runs 15 residues. Germline-derived CDR1 and CDR2 are SGHDT and YYEEEE. V dropped 2 bases and J dropped 2 bases, with 13 bases sitting between them. In DNA, the CDR3 is TGTGCCAGCAGCTTCCTGACCCTGGGAAACTATGGCTACACCTTC. Translated: CASSFLTLGNYGYTF.

The chain combines TRBV19 with TRBJ2-2, with D hard to call. Trimming cost V 7 bases and J 9 bases, with 12 bases left between them. The length of the CDR3 is 12 residues. Germline CDR1 and CDR2: LNHDA and SQIVND (reference sequence). CDR3 loop: CASNRDHRELFF. The DNA of the CDR3 is TGTGCCAGTAATAGGGATCACCGGGAGCTGTTTTTT.

The chain is built from TRBV6-1 and TRBJ1-2, with D unclear. Germline values: CDR1 MNHNS, CDR2 SASEGT. This CDR3 region has 13 residues. V was shortened by 2 bases and J by 5 bases, with 9 bases between the two germline ends. The CDR3 region has the DNA TGTGCCAGCAGTGAAAGAGGTATGTATGGCTACACCTTC. The encoded protein is CASSERGMYGYTF.

The V call is TRBV24-1, the J call TRBJ1-4; possibly TRBD1 for D (6 bases). The germline V gene encodes CDR1 KGHDR and CDR2 SFDVKD. Between the trimmed V and J ends, which lost 8 bases and 5 bases, there was a span of 20 bases. This CDR3 spans 16 amino acids. As DNA, the CDR3 is TGTGCCACCAACTCAGGGGAGTGGGTGGGCAATGAAAAACTGTTTTTT. This sequence encodes CATNSGEWVGNEKLFF.

The CDR3 here is CASSFFTSGSYEQYF. The CDR3 nucleotides read TGTGCCAGCAGCTTTTTTACTAGCGGTTCCTACGAGCAGTACTTC. V usage is TRBV5-4 and J usage is TRBJ2-7, with 8 positions matching TRBD2. The germline V gene encodes CDR1 SGHNT and CDR2 YYREEE (reference sequence). Unmatched junction bases numbered 5, after V lost 2 bases and J lost 1 base. The CDR3 is made up of 15 amino acids.

V gene TRBV7-2 combines with J gene TRBJ1-3; perhaps TRBD1 as D (6 bases). Germline lookup yields CDR1 SGHTA and CDR2 FQGNSA. V dropped 3 bases and J dropped 3 bases, with 15 bases sitting between them. The CDR3 contains 16 residues. The CDR3 loop is CASSFVQGKGGNTIYF. The CDR3 coding sequence is TGTGCCAGCAGCTTTGTCCAGGGGAAAGGTGGAAACACCATATATTTT.

The rearrangement uses TRBV13 and TRBJ2-1; possible D gene TRBD2, 5 bases. Germline CDR1 reads PRHDT; CDR2 reads FYEKMQ (reference sequence). Trimming took 0 bases from V and 3 from J, leaving 15 bases between them. The CDR3 totals 17 residues. This chain's CDR3 is CASSLGTGSPHYNEQFF. The CDR3 DNA is TGTGCCAGCAGCTTAGGTACGGGGAGCCCGCACTACAATGAGCAGTTCTTC.